This TCR beta chain was retrieved from a study of lymphopenia after photon versus proton radiotherapy. Study results and limitations: Larger post-nadir TCR diversity loss correlated inversely with survival in deceased patients. Under photons, naive T cells and diversity fell while effector/memory populations rose. Better survival with proton therapy was suggested as possible, not demonstrated. After the lymphocyte nadir, photon-treated repertoires showed oligoclonal expansion, especially of CD8+ Temra cells.

Profiling relied on immunoSEQ multiplex PCR, and the TCRdb table lists in-frame clones only, not all of them. In the table there are 77,000 or so clones, about 86% of which are singletons. The germline V and J ends were trimmed by 0 bases and 1 base, with 10 bases remaining between them. Germline V CDR1 and CDR2: GTSNPN, SVGIG (reference sequence). This CDR3 spans 15 amino acids. Remarks on this clone: Its antigen remains unidentified.

This sequence originates from a man aged 55-75 years with pancreatic cancer. The chain carries TRBV30 and TRBJ2-1; perhaps TRBD2 as D (5 bases). This material consisted of peripheral blood, taken from a patient treated with proton-based radiotherapy. The CDR3 nucleotides read TGTGCCTGGAGTGTATGGAGGCAATCCTACAATGAGCAGTTCTTC. Residues: CAWSVWRQSYNEQFF.